The subject of this entry is one T cell receptor beta chain. This sample stems from a study of radiation and T cells in renal cell carcinoma. Trimming shortened V by 6 bases and J by 1 base, and 10 bases separated the two germline ends. The CDR3 is 14 amino acids. Germline lookup yields CDR1 LGHNT and CDR2 FRNRAP. Time point described: baseline pretreatment blood. Treatment defined: 15 Gy SBRT to primary tumor, nephrectomy 4 weeks later. Libraries were prepared by immunoSEQ multiplex PCR; TCRdb keeps only in-frame clonotypes and omits some of them. The sample contains over 120,000 clones, approximately 90% of which appear only once.

The TCR sequence derives from a woman aged 45-60 years with renal cell carcinoma. The source was blood, collected from a patient whose treatment included radiotherapy and nephrectomy. This sequence joins TRBV12-5 and TRBJ1-5, with D perhaps matching TRBD1 (6 bases). The CDR3 nucleotides read TGTGCTAGTGGCCGGACAGACAGCAATCAGCCCCAGCATTTT. Translating gives CASGRTDSNQPQHF.